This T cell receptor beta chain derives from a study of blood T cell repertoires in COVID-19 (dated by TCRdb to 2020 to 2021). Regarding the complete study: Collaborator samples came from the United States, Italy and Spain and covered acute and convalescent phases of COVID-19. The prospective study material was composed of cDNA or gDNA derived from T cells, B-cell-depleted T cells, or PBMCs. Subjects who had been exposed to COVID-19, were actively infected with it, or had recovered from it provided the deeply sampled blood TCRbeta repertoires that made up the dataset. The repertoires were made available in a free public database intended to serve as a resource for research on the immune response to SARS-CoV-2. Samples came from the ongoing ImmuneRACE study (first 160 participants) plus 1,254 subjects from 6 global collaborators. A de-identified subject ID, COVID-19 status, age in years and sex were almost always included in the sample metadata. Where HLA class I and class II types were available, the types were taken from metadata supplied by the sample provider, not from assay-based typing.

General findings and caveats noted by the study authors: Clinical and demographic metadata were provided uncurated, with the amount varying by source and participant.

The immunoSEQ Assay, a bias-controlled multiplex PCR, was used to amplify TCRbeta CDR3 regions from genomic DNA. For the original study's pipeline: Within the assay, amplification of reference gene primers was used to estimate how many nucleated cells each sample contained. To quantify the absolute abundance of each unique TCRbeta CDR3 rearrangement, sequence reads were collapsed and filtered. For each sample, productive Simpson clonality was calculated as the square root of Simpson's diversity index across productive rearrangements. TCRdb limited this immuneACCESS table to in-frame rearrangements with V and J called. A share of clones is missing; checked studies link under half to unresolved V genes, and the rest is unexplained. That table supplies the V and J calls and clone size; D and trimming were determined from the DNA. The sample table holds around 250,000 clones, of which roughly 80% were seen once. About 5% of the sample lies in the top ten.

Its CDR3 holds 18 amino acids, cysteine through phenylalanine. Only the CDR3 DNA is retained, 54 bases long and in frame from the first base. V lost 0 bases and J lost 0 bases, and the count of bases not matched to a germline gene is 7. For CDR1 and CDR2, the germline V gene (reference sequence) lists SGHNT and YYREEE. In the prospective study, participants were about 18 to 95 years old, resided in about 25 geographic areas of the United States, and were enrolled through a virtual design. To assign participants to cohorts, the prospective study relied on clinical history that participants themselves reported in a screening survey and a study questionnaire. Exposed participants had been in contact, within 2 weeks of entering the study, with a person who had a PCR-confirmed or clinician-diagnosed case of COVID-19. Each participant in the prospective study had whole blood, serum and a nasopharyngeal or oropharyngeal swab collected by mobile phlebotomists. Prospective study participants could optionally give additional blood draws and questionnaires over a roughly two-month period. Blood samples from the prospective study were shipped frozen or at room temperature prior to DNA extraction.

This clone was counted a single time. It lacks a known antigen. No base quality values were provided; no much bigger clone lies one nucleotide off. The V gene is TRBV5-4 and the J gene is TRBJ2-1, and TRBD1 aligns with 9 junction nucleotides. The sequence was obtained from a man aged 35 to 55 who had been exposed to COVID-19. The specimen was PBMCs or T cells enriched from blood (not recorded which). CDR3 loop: CASSLGGGTGSSYNEQFF. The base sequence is TGTGCCAGCAGCTTGGGAGGGGGGACAGGGAGCTCCTACAATGAGCAGTTCTTC.